A single sample gave rise to the 13 T cell receptor beta chains below, sequenced in a study of T-cell reconstitution after alpha-beta-depleted transplantation in children. Unique molecular identifiers were incorporated into the prepared TCRbeta library. TCRdb reprocessed the PCR reads with MiXCR, giving one entry per CDR3 protein. This sample has more than 550,000 distinct CDR3 sequences; over 9.5% occur once, and the top ten carry less than 5%. This sample comprised PBMCs from the stem cell graft donor, obtained from the stem cell graft. These receptors were collected from a human donor who donated a stem cell graft to a child with acute myeloid leukemia.

The table lists this clonotype with a few counts. The chain employs TRBV5-1 and TRBJ2-1, with 7 nucleotides matching TRBD1. Germline CDR1 is SGHRS and CDR2 is YFSETQ. The CDR3 length is 15 residues. V shed 3 bases and J 0 bases; nucleotides not matched to a gene: 3. The DNA for the CDR3 is TGCGCCAGCAGCTCCACAGGGGACTCCTACAATGAGCAGTTCTTC. It encodes CASSSTGDSYNEQFF. Using reference TRBV5-1 and TRBJ2-1 for the parts outside the CDR3, the full variable domain is KAGVTQTPRYLIKTRGQQVTLSCSPISGHRSVSWYQQTPGQGLQFLFEYFSETQRNKGNFPGRFSGRQFSNSRSEMNVSTLELGDSALYLCASSSTGDSYNEQFFGPGTRLTVL.

This clonotype showed up many times. The chain links TRBV20-1 to TRBJ2-3; tentative D call: TRBD2 (6 bases). V lost 8 bases, J lost 2 bases, and 14 bases lay in between. The germline V gene encodes CDR1 DFQATT and CDR2 SNEGSKA (reference sequence). This CDR3 spans 13 amino acids. The chain's CDR3 is CSSKGLSTDTQYF. The CDR3, as DNA: TGCAGTTCCAAAGGACTATCCACAGATACGCAGTATTTT.

Notes on this clonotype: A much larger clone sits a single nucleotide away, making a read error possible. The CDR3 nucleotides read TGTGCCCCCAGCCGCGGGCTAGCGGTTTCCTCTGGGGCCAACGTCCTGACTTTC. It is translated as CAPSRGLAVSSGANVLTF. The chain has TRBV10-3 and TRBJ2-6; 7 bases fit TRBD2. From germline, CDR1 is ENHRY and CDR2 SYGVKD. V was pared by 11 bases and J by 0 bases, with 16 bases of the junction left unmatched. There are 18 residues in the CDR3.

This clonotype was detected many times. This chain joins TRBV12-3 or TRBV12-4 and TRBJ1-1, with D tentatively TRBD1 (6 bases). The ends were cut back, 3 bases at V and 5 bases at J, with 13 bases in the middle. CDR3 size: 14 residues. CDR3 bases: TGTGCCAGCAGTTTGGGGGCCGGGGGGACTGAAGCTTTCTTT. Protein sequence: CASSLGAGGTEAFF.

This clonotype has a count of ten or more. The genes are TRBV7-8 and TRBJ2-5; D is possibly TRBD1 (5 bases). Trimming stripped 1 base from V and 9 bases from J, with 9 bases between. The length of the CDR3 is 12 residues. CDR1 and CDR2 from the germline V gene are SGHVS and FQNEAQ. CDR3 protein: CASSLVLGAQYF. DNA of the CDR3: TGTGCCAGCAGCTTAGTCCTAGGGGCCCAGTACTTC.

The chain has TRBV27 and TRBJ2-7, with a tentative D call TRBD1 (6 bases). Trimming removed 0 bases at V and 0 bases at J, with 9 bases between. The germline V gene encodes CDR1 MNHEY and CDR2 SMNVEV (reference sequence). The CDR3 covers 15 residues. The CDR3 nucleotides are TGTGCCAGCAGTTTATCGGGACATACCTCCTACGAGCAGTACTTC. Protein sequence: CASSLSGHTSYEQYF.

This clonotype was picked up many times. The chain uses TRBV7-2 and TRBJ1-4, with 7 bases that match TRBD1. Germline loops: CDR1 SGHTA, CDR2 FQGNSA. The ends lost 1 base at V and 2 bases at J; junction bases unmatched: 4. There are 16 residues in the CDR3. In nucleotides, the CDR3 is TGTGCCAGCAGCTTAGGGAGGGGGCAGACTAATGAAAAACTGTTTTTT. It encodes CASSLGRGQTNEKLFF.

This clonotype was detected ten times or more. The chain is built from TRBV20-1 and TRBJ1-2; 9 nucleotides match TRBD1. The germline V gene has CDR1 DFQATT and CDR2 SNEGSKA (reference sequence). The CDR3 is 13 residues long. With 3 bases clipped from V and 4 bases from J, the junction kept 3 bases outside the gene matches. As DNA, the CDR3 is TGCAGTGCTAGTAGACAGGGGGGCTATGGCTACACCTTC. Protein: CSASRQGGYGYTF.

In this sample, this clonotype turned up a few times. The genes are TRBV24-1 and TRBJ2-1; no definite D call. V lost 4 bases to trimming and J lost 8 bases, with 11 bases between them. The CDR3 covers 13 residues. Germline assignment: CDR1 KGHDR and CDR2 SFDVKD. This CDR3 reads CATSDPFKDEQFF. CDR3 coding DNA: TGTGCCACCAGTGACCCATTTAAAGATGAGCAGTTCTTC.

This rearrangement joins TRBV7-2 to TRBJ2-7; 8 nucleotides line up with TRBD1. V lost 0 bases to trimming and J lost 7 bases; unmatched junction nucleotides: 11. CDR1 and CDR2 (germline): SGHTA, FQGNSA. CDR3 length: 16 residues. The CDR3 region has the DNA TGTGCCAGCAGCTTAGCCAATACAGGGGGTCAGGAAGAGCAGTACTTC. It is translated as CASSLANTGGQEEQYF.

This clonotype has a count of ten or more. The chain is built from TRBV29-1 and TRBJ2-2; TRBD2 might be the D (6 bases). From germline, CDR1 is SQVTM and CDR2 ANQGSEA. The CDR3 spans 14 residues. Trimming removed 5 bases at V and 3 bases at J, with 13 bases between. The CDR3 DNA sequence: TGCAGCGTTCCCGGCGGGACTTACACCGGGGAGCTGTTTTTT. It codes for CSVPGGTYTGELFF.

In this sample, this clonotype turned up many times. This rearrangement joins TRBV7-9 to TRBJ1-5, with D hard to call. Germline lookup yields CDR1 SEHNR and CDR2 FQNEAQ (reference sequence). The CDR3 has 12 residues. V gave up 2 bases and J gave up 4 bases, with 3 bases separating them. The CDR3 protein is CASSLMNQPQHF. The CDR3 DNA follows: TGTGCCAGCAGCTTAATGAATCAGCCCCAGCATTTT.

In its sample, this clonotype was seen many times. The V gene is TRBV20-1, the J gene TRBJ1-1, with TRBD1 identical over 9 bases. Looked up from germline, CDR1 is DFQATT and CDR2 is SNEGSKA (reference sequence). This CDR3 region has 17 residues. V dropped 1 base and J dropped 0; count of bases not matched to a gene: 9. The CDR3 DNA reads TGCAGTGCTAGAGTGAGTGACAGGGGGACGGTGAACACTGAAGCTTTCTTT. It specifies CSARVSDRGTVNTEAFF.